This T cell receptor (beta chain) was observed in a study of blood T cells in healthy people across ages. Findings and caveats of the study: The CMV status of each donor remained undetermined, and this could have confounded shifts in expanded clonotypes. Unsorted PBMC input precluded a conclusive naive versus antigen-experienced comparison.

Of note for this clonotype: Its target is not known.

Germline lookup yields CDR1 SEHNR and CDR2 FQNEAQ (reference sequence). The CDR3 is 15 residues long. The junction had 3 bases not matched to a gene; V was cut back by 2 bases and J by 3 bases. With a J-beta primer mix and a sample-barcoded 5' primer, a second PCR ran about 7 to 11 cycles. One entry per CDR3 protein results from TCRdb running MiXCR on the 5' RACE reads. The top ten hold around 21% of the sample, which has around 790,000 distinct CDR3 sequences, approximately 48% seen once. The rearrangement uses TRBV7-9 and TRBJ1-1; 10 nucleotides match TRBD1. This receptor was identified in a man aged 55 to 70 in good health. The specimen sequenced was blood. The CDR3 DNA follows: TGTGCCAGCAGCTTAAAGGGACAGGGGTACACTGAAGCTTTCTTT. The encoded protein is CASSLKGQGYTEAFF.